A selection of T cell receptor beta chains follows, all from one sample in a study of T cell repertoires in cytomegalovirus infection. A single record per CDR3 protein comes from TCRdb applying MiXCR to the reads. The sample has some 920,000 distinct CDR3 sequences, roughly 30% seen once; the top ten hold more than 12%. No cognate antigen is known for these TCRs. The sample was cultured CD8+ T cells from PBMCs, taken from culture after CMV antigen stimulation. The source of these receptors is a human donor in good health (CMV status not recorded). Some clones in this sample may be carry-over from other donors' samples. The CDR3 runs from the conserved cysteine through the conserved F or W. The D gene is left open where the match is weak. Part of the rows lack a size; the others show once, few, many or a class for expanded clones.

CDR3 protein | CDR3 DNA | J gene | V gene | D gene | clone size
CASIGPQGGYTF | TGTGCCAGTATCGGGCCTCAGGGAGGCTACACCTTC | TRBJ1-2 | TRBV19 | . | many
CASRSDRVGPLAKNIQYF | TGTGCCAGCAGATCGGACAGGGTGGGACCCCTGGCCAAAAACATTCAGTACTTC | TRBJ2-4 | TRBV28 | TRBD1 | few
CASSSDGGGETQYF | TGTGCCAGCAGTTCCGACGGGGGAGGGGAGACCCAGTACTTC | TRBJ2-5 | TRBV6-5 | TRBD2 | few
CASSIDAGNTEAFF | TGTGCCAGTAGTATAGACGCAGGGAACACTGAAGCTTTCTTT | TRBJ1-1 | TRBV19 | . | .
CASSPTGVPFYEQYF | TGTGCCAGCAGTCCCACGGGGGTTCCATTCTACGAGCAGTACTTC | TRBJ2-7 | TRBV27 | . | .
CASSSKTGWGETQYF | TGTGCCAGCAGCTCGAAAACAGGGTGGGGAGAGACCCAGTACTTC | TRBJ2-5 | TRBV4-2 | . | once
CAILRRGHGYTF | TGTGCCATCCTGCGACGGGGCCATGGCTACACCTTC | TRBJ1-2 | TRBV19 | . | few
CASSLRGGGVTDTQYF | TGTGCCAGCAGTTTACGGGGGGGGGGCGTGACAGATACGCAGTATTTT | TRBJ2-3 | TRBV28 | TRBD2 | .
CASSQGTRGGAYNEQFF | TGCGCCAGCAGCCAGGGGACTAGAGGGGGGGCCTACAATGAGCAGTTCTTC | TRBJ2-1 | TRBV5-1 | TRBD2 | few
CASSFNRGNYNEQFF | TGTGCCAGCAGTTTTAACAGGGGGAACTACAATGAGCAGTTCTTC | TRBJ2-1 | TRBV27 | TRBD1 | .
CASSSTAVAFF | TGTGCCAGCAGCTCGACAGCGGTAGCTTTCTTT | TRBJ1-1 | TRBV7-9 | . | few
CASSVGGGGYTF | TGTGCCAGCAGCGTAGGAGGGGGTGGCTACACCTTC | TRBJ1-2 | TRBV9 | . | .
CASSRTTGTASTNEKLFF | TGTGCCAGCAGCCGGACGACAGGGACCGCTTCAACTAATGAAAAACTGTTTTTT | TRBJ1-4 | TRBV12-3/TRBV12-4 | TRBD1 | few
CTVVGNYGYTF | TGCACCGTTGTTGGGAACTATGGCTACACCTTC | TRBJ1-2 | TRBV29-1 | . | .
CASSQYPPPTNEKLFF | TGTGCCAGCAGCCAATATCCGCCTCCAACTAATGAAAAACTGTTTTTT | TRBJ1-4 | TRBV16 | . | .
CASSQDPRNSNQPQHF | TGCGCCAGCAGCCAAGATCCCAGGAATAGCAATCAGCCCCAGCATTTT | TRBJ1-5 | TRBV4-3 | . | once
CASTLGEKLFF | TGTGCCAGCACCTTGGGGGAAAAACTGTTTTTT | TRBJ1-4 | TRBV6-6 | . | .
CASIFPGQANTGELFF | TGTGCCAGCATCTTTCCGGGACAGGCGAACACCGGGGAGCTGTTTTTT | TRBJ2-2 | TRBV11-3 | TRBD1 | many
CASSLEGGRYTF | TGTGCCAGCAGCTTAGAAGGGGGCCGCTACACCTTC | TRBJ1-2 | TRBV7-6 | TRBD1 | few
CASSFTVYETQYF | TGTGCCAGCAGTTTTACGGTGTATGAGACCCAGTACTTC | TRBJ2-5 | TRBV12-3/TRBV12-4 | . | few
CAYSEGRTEAFF | TGTGCCTACTCCGAGGGGCGGACTGAAGCTTTCTTT | TRBJ1-1 | TRBV13 | . | .
CATPDWGQGSDTQYF | TGTGCCACCCCTGATTGGGGACAGGGTTCAGATACGCAGTATTTT | TRBJ2-3 | TRBV6-1 | TRBD1 | .
CASSLELPTSGPLYNEQFF | TGTGCCAGCAGCTTAGAATTACCGACTAGCGGCCCTCTGTACAATGAGCAGTTCTTC | TRBJ2-1 | TRBV7-6 | TRBD2 | many
CASTSGTGTISYNEQFF | TGTGCCAGCACCTCCGGGACAGGAACGATATCCTACAATGAGCAGTTCTTC | TRBJ2-1 | TRBV19 | TRBD1 | .
CASSLFRDSGGTDTQYF | TGTGCCAGCAGCCTATTCCGGGACAGTGGAGGTACAGATACGCAGTATTTT | TRBJ2-3 | TRBV11-2 | TRBD1 | many
CASRHRGEGAFF | TGTGCCAGCAGGCACAGGGGTGAAGGAGCTTTCTTT | TRBJ1-1 | TRBV6-6 | TRBD1 | many
CASSIFHPGEKLFF | TGTGCCAGTAGTATATTTCACCCGGGAGAAAAACTGTTTTTT | TRBJ1-4 | TRBV19 | . | few
CASSYSLVIYGYTF | TGTGCCAGCAGTTACTCGCTAGTTATTTATGGCTACACCTTC | TRBJ1-2 | TRBV6-6 | . | .
CASSYGVSGGRYNEQFF | TGTGCCAGCAGTTACGGTGTTAGCGGGGGAAGGTACAATGAGCAGTTCTTC | TRBJ2-1 | TRBV6-5 | TRBD2 | .
CASSYSRGPTEAFF | TGTGCCAGCAGTTACTCGCGGGGACCCACTGAAGCTTTCTTT | TRBJ1-1 | TRBV6-5 | . | .
CASSTAGRPTDTQYF | TGTGCCAGTAGTACGGCGGGGAGGCCCACAGATACGCAGTATTTT | TRBJ2-3 | TRBV19 | . | .
CASSLRRENTEAFF | TGTGCCAGTAGCCTCAGACGGGAGAACACTGAAGCTTTCTTT | TRBJ1-1 | TRBV19 | . | .
CASSLADSTDTQYF | TGTGCCAGCAGTTTGGCAGATAGCACAGATACGCAGTATTTT | TRBJ2-3 | TRBV6-5 | . | .
CASSRPSGGTDNEQFF | TGTGCCAGCAGCCGTCCTAGCGGGGGTACGGACAATGAGCAGTTCTTC | TRBJ2-1 | TRBV11-2 | TRBD2 | .
CASSYGSHLNEQFF | TGTGCCAGCAGTTACGGGAGCCACCTGAATGAGCAGTTCTTC | TRBJ2-1 | TRBV6-5 | . | .
CASSPGPWGTGELFF | TGTGCCAGCAGCCCCGGGCCTTGGGGAACCGGGGAGCTGTTTTTT | TRBJ2-2 | TRBV6-6 | . | few
CASSYGTDELYSPLHF | TGTGCCAGCAGTTACGGGACCGATGAGCTCTATTCACCCCTCCACTTT | TRBJ1-6 | TRBV6-8 | . | .
CASTFPPGETQYF | TGTGCCAGCACATTCCCCCCGGGGGAGACCCAGTACTTC | TRBJ2-5 | TRBV7-6 | . | few
CATSRDKTTQYF | TGTGCCACCAGCAGAGATAAAACGACTCAGTATTTT | TRBJ2-3 | TRBV15 | . | .
CASSIDPGIEAFF | TGTGCCAGTAGTATAGATCCAGGGATTGAAGCTTTCTTT | TRBJ1-1 | TRBV19 | . | .
CASSLAARALHLHF | TGTGCCAGCAGCTTAGCGGCCCGGGCCCTCCACCTCCACTTT | TRBJ1-6 | TRBV7-2 | . | many
CASSPLRGGYTGELFF | TGTGCCAGCAGCCCCCTCAGGGGGGGTTACACCGGGGAGCTGTTTTTT | TRBJ2-2 | TRBV13 | . | .
CATWGRVNTEAFF | TGTGCCACCTGGGGCAGGGTGAACACTGAAGCTTTCTTT | TRBJ1-1 | TRBV19 | . | once
CASSDTTGGGEAFF | TGTGCCAGCAGCGATACAACAGGGGGCGGTGAAGCTTTCTTT | TRBJ1-1 | TRBV7-3 | TRBD1 | many
CASSVVQGAGETQYF | TGTGCCAGCAGCGTGGTCCAGGGGGCGGGAGAGACCCAGTACTTC | TRBJ2-5 | TRBV7-9 | TRBD1 | .
CATSRDSGEQYF | TGTGCCACCAGCAGAGATTCAGGCGAGCAGTACTTC | TRBJ2-7 | TRBV15 | . | .
CASKRDRGRNTGELFF | TGCGCCAGCAAACGGGACAGGGGGCGGAACACCGGGGAGCTGTTTTTT | TRBJ2-2 | TRBV23-1 | TRBD1 | few
CATSSFGTGDNQPQHF | TGTGCCACCAGCAGCTTCGGGACAGGGGACAATCAGCCCCAGCATTTT | TRBJ1-5 | TRBV15 | TRBD1 | .
CASSQVSTDNQPQHF | TGCGCCAGCAGCCAAGTATCTACAGATAATCAGCCCCAGCATTTT | TRBJ1-5 | TRBV4-1 | . | few
CASRSGTGEMGSTDTQYF | TGTGCCAGCAGATCCGGGACAGGGGAAATGGGAAGCACAGATACGCAGTATTTT | TRBJ2-3 | TRBV7-9 | TRBD1 | .
CASSLGVVGELFF | TGTGCCAGCAGTCTGGGCGTTGTCGGGGAGCTGTTTTTT | TRBJ2-2 | TRBV27 | . | .
CASSSKRGAYQETQYF | TGTGCCAGCAGCTCCAAGCGGGGAGCGTACCAAGAGACCCAGTACTTC | TRBJ2-5 | TRBV7-6 | TRBD2 | few
CATQSKTQYTGELFF | TGTGCCACTCAGTCAAAGACTCAGTACACCGGGGAGCTGTTTTTT | TRBJ2-2 | TRBV27 | . | few